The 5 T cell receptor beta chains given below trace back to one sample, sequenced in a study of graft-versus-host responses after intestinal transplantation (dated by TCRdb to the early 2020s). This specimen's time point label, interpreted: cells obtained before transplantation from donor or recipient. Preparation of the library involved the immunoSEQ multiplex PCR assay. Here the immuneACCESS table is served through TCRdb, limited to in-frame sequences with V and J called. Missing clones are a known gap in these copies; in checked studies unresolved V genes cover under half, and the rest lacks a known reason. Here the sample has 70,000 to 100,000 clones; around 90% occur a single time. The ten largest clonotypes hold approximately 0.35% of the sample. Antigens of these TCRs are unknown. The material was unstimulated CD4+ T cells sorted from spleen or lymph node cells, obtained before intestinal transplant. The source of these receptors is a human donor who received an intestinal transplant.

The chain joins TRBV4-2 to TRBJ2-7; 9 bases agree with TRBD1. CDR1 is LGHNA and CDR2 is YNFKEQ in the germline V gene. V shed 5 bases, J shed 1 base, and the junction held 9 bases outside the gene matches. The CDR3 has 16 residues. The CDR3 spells CASSIPGQGQSYEQYF. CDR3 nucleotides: TGTGCCAGCAGCATACCGGGACAGGGTCAGTCCTACGAGCAGTACTTC.

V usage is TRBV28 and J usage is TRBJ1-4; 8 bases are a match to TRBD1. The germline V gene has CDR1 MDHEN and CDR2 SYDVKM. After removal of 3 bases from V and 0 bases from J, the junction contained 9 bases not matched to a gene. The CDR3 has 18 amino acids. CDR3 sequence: CASSLYGQGGPTNEKLFF. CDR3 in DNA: TGTGCCAGCAGTTTGTACGGACAGGGAGGGCCAACTAATGAAAAACTGTTTTTT.

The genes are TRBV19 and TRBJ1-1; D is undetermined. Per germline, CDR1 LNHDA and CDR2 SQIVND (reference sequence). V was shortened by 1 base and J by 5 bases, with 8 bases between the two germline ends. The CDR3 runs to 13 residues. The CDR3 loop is CASSIVARTEAFF. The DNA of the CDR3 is TGTGCCAGTAGTATAGTGGCGCGGACTGAAGCTTTCTTT.

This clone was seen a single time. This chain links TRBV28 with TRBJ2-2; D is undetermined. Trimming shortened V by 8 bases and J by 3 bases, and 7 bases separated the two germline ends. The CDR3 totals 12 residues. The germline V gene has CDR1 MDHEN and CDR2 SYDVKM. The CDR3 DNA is TGTGCCAGCCGCGGATACACCGGGGAGCTGTTTTTT. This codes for CASRGYTGELFF. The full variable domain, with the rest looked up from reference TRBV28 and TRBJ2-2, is DVKVTQSSRYLVKRTGEKVFLECVQDMDHENMFWYRQDPGLGLRLIYFSYDVKMKEKGDIPEGYSVSREKKERFSLILESASTNQTSMYLCASRGYTGELFFGEGSRLTVL.

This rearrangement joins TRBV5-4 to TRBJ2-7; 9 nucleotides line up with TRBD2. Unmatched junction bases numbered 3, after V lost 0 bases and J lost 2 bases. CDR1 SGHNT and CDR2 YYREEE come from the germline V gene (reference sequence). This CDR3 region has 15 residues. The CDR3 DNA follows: TGTGCCAGCAGCTTGGAGGCGGGGGGGCCCTACGAGCAGTACTTC. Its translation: CASSLEAGGPYEQYF.